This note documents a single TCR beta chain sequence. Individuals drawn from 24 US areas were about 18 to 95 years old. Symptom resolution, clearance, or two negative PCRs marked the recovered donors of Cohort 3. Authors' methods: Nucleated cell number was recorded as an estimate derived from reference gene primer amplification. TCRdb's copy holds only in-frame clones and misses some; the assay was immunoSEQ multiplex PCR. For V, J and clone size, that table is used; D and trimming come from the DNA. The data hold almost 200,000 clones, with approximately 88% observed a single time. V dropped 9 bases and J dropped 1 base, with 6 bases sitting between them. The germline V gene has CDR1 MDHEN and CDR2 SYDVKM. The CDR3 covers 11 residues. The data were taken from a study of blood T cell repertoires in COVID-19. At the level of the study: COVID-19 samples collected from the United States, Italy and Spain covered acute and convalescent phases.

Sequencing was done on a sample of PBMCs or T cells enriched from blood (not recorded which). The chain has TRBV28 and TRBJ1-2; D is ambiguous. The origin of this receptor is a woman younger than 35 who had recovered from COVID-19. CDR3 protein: CASRDNYGYTF. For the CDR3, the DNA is TGTGCCAGTCGGGATAACTATGGCTACACCTTC.